Listed below are T cell receptor beta chains from one sample, sequenced in a study of neoadjuvant anti-PD-1 for oral cavity cancer. This table comes from immunoSEQ multiplex PCR, and its TCRdb copy is limited to in-frame clones, with some not included. The sample consists of around 17,000 clones, roughly 60% of them appearing once. Source: PBMCs, taken before nivolumab (anti-PD-1) treatment. Receptor source: a person aged 35-79 years with oral cavity squamous cell carcinoma. The conserved cysteine and the conserved F or W are not part of the CDR3 here. Expanded clones are given a class, and other clones once, few, many or no size at all.

clone_size	v_call	j_call	cdr3_aa
.	TRBV5-1	TRBJ1-1	ASSLARNTEAF
.	TRBV2	TRBJ2-2	ASSADRSRGGELF
.	TRBV6-5	TRBJ1-2	ASSSLTGYPLGYT
once	TRBV6-1	TRBJ1-5	ASHREYNQPQH
.	TRBV28	TRBJ2-1	ASTGGRAINEQF
.	TRBV28	TRBJ1-1	ASSLSGWNTEAF
.	TRBV29-1	TRBJ2-3	SVASTGGGGTQY
.	TRBV5-1	TRBJ1-1	ASSLVGGLYTEAF
.	TRBV5-6	TRBJ2-5	ASRRTGTPEETQY
.	TRBV5-1	TRBJ2-5	ASSLDAETQY
few	TRBV29-1	TRBJ1-2	SVGADYGYT
once	TRBV11-2	TRBJ2-2	ASSLQLSTGELF
.	TRBV6-6	TRBJ2-3	ASSLYRSPSTDTQY
.	TRBV28	TRBJ2-1	ASSLGRVPGNEQF
.	TRBV30	TRBJ2-7	AWRYRGPGFYEQY
large	TRBV5-6	TRBJ2-3	ASSPAGLAGSDTQY
few	TRBV27	TRBJ2-5	ASSLGEQETQY
.	TRBV30	TRBJ2-7	AWSIGLVSNEQY
.	TRBV28	TRBJ2-7	ASSTRGFSSYEQY
once	TRBV15	TRBJ1-1	ATSSQRAVVTEAF
.	TRBV6-5	TRBJ2-1	ASSYSRPTTSNEQF
few	TRBV11-3	TRBJ1-1	ASSAGAGPGGTEAF
.	TRBV2	TRBJ2-3	ASSEMPQADTQY
.	TRBV9	TRBJ1-2	ASSVGWLQGYGYT
.	TRBV11-3	TRBJ2-3	ASSWTSGRADTQY
few	TRBV13	TRBJ2-5	ASSLVGETQY
once	TRBV4-2	TRBJ1-5	ASSQEIGGQPQH
few	TRBV5-1	TRBJ1-2	ASRPGQSHGYT
few	TRBV5-1	TRBJ2-1	ASSLGQTGLNEQF
.	TRBV11-2	TRBJ2-3	ASSLTSGRADTQY
once	TRBV30	TRBJ2-7	AWSALQGESEQY
few	TRBV5-1	TRBJ2-6	ASSPWSPGANVLT
.	TRBV30	TRBJ1-1	AWSVQLNTEAF